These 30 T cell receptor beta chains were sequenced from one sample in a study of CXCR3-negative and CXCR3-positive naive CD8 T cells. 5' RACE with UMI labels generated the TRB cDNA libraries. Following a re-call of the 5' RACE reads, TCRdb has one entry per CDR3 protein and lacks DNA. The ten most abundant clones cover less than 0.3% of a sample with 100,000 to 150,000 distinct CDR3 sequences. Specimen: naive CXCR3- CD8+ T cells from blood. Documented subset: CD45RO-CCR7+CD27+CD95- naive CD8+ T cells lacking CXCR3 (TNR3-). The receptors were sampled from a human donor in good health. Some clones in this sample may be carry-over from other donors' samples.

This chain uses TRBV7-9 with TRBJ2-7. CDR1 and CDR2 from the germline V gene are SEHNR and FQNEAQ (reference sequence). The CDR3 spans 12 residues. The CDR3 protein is CASSSQPYEQYF. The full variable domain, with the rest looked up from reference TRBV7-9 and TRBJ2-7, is DTGVSQNPRHKITKRGQNVTFRCDPISEHNRLYWYRQTLGQGPEFLTYFQNEAQLEKSRLLSDRFSAERPKGSFSTLEIQRTEQGDSAMYLCASSSQPYEQYFGPGTRLTVT.

CDR3 sequence reads: CASSSQGAFYGYTF. The chain links TRBV13 to TRBJ1-2; the D gene TCRdb calls, TRBD1, cannot be checked with no DNA. The CDR3 spans 14 residues. Germline values: CDR1 PRHDT, CDR2 FYEKMQ (reference sequence).

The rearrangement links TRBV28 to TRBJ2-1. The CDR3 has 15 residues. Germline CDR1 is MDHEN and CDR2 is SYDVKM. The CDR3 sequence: CASSLSGSAYNEQFF.

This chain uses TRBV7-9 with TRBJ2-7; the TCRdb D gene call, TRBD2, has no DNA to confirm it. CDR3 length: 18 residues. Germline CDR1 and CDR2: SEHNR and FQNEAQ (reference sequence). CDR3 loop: CASSLLVSGTAKRDEQYF.

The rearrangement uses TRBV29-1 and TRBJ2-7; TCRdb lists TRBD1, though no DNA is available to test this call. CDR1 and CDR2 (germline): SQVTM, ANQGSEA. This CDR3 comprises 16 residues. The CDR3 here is CSVMSARGPGAYEQYF.

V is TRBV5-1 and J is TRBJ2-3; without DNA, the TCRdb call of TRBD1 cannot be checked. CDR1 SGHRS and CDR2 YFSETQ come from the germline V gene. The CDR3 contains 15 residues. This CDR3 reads CAISLVGTHTDTQYF.

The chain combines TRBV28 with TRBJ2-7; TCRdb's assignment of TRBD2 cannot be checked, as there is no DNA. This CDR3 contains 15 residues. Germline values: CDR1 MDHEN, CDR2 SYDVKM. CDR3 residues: CASNPALDANYEQYF.

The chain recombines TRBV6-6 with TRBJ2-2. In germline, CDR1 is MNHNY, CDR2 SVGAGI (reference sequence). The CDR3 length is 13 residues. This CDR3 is CASSYGDTGELFF.

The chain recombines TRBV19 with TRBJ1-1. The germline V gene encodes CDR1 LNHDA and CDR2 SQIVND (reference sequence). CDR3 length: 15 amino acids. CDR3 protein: CASSISRQSHTEAFF.

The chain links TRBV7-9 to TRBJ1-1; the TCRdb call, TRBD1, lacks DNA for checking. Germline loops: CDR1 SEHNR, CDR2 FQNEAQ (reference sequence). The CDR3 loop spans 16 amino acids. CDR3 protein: CASSSLTGTANTEAFF.

The CDR3 loop reads CATSDWGHAEAFF. J is TRBJ1-1 and V is TRBV24-1; the D call of TRBD1 rests on TCRdb alone, since no DNA is present to check it. Germline V gene lookup returns CDR1 KGHDR and CDR2 SFDVKD. This CDR3 is 13 amino acids long.

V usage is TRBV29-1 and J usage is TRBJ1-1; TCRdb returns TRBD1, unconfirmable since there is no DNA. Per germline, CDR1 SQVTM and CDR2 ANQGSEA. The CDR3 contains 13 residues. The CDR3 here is CSVDGGWNTEAFF.

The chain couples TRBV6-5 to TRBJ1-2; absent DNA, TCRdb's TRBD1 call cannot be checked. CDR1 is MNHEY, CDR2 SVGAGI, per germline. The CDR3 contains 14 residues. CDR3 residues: CASSLTETNYGYTF.

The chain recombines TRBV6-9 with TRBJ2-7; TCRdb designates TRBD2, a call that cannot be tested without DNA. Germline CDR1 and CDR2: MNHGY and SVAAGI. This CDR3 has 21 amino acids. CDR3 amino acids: CASSPSIGSWDLAGAADEQYF.

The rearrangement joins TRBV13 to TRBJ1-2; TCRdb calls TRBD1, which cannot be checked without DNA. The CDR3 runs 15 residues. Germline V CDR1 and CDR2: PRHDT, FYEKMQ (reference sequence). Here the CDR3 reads CASSYLGGGYYGYTF. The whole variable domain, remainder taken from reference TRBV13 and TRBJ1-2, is AAGVIQSPRHLIKEKRETATLKCYPIPRHDTVYWYQQGPGQDPQFLISFYEKMQSDKGSIPDRFSAQQFSDYHSELNMSSLELGDSALYFCASSYLGGGYYGYTFGSGTRLTVV.

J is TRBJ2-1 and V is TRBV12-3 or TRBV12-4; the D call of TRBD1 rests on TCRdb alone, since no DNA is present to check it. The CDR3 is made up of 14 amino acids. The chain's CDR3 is CATSDGQGYNEQFF.

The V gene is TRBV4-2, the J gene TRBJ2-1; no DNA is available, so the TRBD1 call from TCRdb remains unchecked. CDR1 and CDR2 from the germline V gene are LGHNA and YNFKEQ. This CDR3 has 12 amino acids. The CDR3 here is CASSQGSREQFF.

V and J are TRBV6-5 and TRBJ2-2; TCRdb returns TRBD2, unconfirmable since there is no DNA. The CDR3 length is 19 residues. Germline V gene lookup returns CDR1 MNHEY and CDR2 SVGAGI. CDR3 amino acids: CASSGGLAGAMSNTGELFF.

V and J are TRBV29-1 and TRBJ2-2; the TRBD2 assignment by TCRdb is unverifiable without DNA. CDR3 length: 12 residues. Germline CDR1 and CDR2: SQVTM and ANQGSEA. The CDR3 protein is CSARLATGELFF.

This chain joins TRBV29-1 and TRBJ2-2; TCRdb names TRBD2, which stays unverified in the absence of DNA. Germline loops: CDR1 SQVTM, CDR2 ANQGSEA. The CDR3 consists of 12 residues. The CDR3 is CSVPLGRGELFF.

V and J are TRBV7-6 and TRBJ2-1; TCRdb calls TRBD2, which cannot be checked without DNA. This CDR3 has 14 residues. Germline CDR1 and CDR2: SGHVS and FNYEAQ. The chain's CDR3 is CASSPALANPEQFF.

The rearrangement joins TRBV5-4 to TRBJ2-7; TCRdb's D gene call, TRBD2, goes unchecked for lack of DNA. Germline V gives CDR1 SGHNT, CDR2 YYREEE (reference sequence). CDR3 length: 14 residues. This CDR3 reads CASSISGTISEQYF.

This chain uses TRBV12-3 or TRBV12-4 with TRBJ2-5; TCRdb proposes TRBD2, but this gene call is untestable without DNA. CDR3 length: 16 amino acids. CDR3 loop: CASSSFQRGPQETQYF.

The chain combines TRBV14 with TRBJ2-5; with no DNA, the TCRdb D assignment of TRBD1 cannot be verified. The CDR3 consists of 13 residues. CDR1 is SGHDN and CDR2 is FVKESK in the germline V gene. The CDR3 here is CASSLPSQETQYF.

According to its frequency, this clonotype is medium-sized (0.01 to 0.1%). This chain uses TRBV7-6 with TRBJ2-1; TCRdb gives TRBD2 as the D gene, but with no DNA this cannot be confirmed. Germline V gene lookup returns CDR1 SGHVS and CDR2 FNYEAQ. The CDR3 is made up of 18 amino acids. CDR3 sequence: CASSTRTEALAGEDEQFF.

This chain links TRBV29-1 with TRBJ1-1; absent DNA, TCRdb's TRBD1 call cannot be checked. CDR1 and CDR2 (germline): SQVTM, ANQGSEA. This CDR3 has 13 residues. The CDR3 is CSVEGRGSTEAFF.

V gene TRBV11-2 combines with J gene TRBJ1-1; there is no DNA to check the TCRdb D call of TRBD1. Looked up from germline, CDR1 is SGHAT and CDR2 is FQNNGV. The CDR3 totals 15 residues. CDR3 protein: CASSYTGTGFAEAFF.

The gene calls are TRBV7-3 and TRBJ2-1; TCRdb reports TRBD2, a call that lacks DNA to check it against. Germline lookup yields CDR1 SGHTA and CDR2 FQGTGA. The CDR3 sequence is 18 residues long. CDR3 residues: CASSPPPLAGGVYNEQFF.

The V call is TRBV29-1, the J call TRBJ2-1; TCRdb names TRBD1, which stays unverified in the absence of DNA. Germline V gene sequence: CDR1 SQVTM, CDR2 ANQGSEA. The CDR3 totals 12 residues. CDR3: CSVLGAYNEQFF.

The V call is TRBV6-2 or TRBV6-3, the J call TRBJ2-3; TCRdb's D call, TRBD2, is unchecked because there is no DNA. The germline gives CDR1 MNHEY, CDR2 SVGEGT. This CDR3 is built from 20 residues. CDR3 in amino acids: CASSPKGLAGRFLGTDTQYF.